This T cell receptor (beta chain) comes out of a study of blood T cells in healthy people across ages. The germline V gene encodes CDR1 MDHEN and CDR2 SYDVKM. The V and J ends lost 6 bases and 4 bases respectively, with 18 bases between them. The CDR3 extends over 15 amino acids. This clonotype was counted between two and nine times. A second PCR of about 7 to 12 cycles used a sample-barcoded 5' primer and a J-beta primer mix. A template-switch adaptor that had 12 random nucleotides put a tag on each cDNA molecule. TCRdb independently ran MiXCR on the 5' RACE reads; one entry per CDR3 protein. The sample lists approximately 1,700,000 distinct CDR3 sequences, 39% occurring once. Healthy Caucasians from Russia aged roughly 6 to 95 served as donors.

Specimen: blood. The sequence was collected from a human donor in good health. The chain has TRBV28 and TRBJ2-5; D is tentatively TRBD1 or TRBD2 (6 bases each). CDR3 residues: CASSEGWGRGETQYF. The DNA for the CDR3 is TGTGCCAGCAGCGAAGGGTGGGGGCGGGGAGAGACCCAGTACTTC.